This record looks at one TCR beta chain sequence and its context. J gave up 1 base and V 2 bases, and 4 bases lay outside the gene matches. The CDR3 loop spans 16 amino acids. The germline gives CDR1 SGHKS, CDR2 YYEKEE (reference sequence). As handled by the study authors: Amplification of reference gene primers provided the estimated nucleated cell counts. The table came from immunoSEQ multiplex PCR; TCRdb's copy has only in-frame clones and leaves some out. V, J and clone size are those of that table, while D and trimming were read from the DNA. The top ten clones hold roughly 2.6% of a sample with tens of thousands of clones, about 74% of them seen once. The record originates from a study of blood T cell repertoires in COVID-19. Overall study: Acute and convalescent COVID-19 specimens originated in the United States, Italy and Spain. From T cells, B-cell-depleted T cells, or PBMCs came the material, which was cDNA or gDNA.

The rearrangement links TRBV5-5 to TRBJ2-5; 11 bases map to TRBD2. Source material: peripheral blood. The source is a human donor with acute or convalescent COVID-19. The donor label of this sample is uncertain. The DNA for the CDR3 is TGTGCCAGCAGCTTAGAACTAGCGGGAGCCCAAGAGACCCAGTACTTC. Translated: CASSLELAGAQETQYF.